This is a list of T cell receptor beta chains from one sample in a study of early T cells in non-severe SARS-CoV-2 infection. TCRdb fed the 5' RACE reads into MiXCR, producing one record per CDR3 protein. Among under 45,000 distinct CDR3 sequences listed, 6% to 9.5% were seen once. The sequences come from whole blood, collected at baseline. The source is an adult who was a healthcare worker with PCR-confirmed SARS-CoV-2 infection or an uninfected control (not recorded which). Each CDR3 is given with its conserved first and last residue. D genes are given only for firm matches. Size values are once, few and many counts, or a class for expanded clones, and some rows have none.

d_call	clone_size	j_call	v_call	cdr3_aa	cdr3_nt
-	many	TRBJ1-1	TRBV5-6	CASSLAAATNTEAFF	TGTGCCAGCAGCTTGGCTGCAGCCACGAACACTGAAGCTTTCTTT
TRBD1	many	TRBJ2-3	TRBV19	CASRRTGSTDTQYF	TGTGCCAGTAGGAGGACAGGCAGCACAGATACGCAGTATTTT
-	-	TRBJ1-1	TRBV5-1	CASSYPSMDTEAFF	TGCGCCAGCAGCTACCCCAGCATGGACACTGAAGCTTTCTTT
-	many	TRBJ2-3	TRBV28	CASTSSTSPDTQYF	TGTGCCAGCACTTCCTCGACTTCCCCAGATACGCAGTATTTT
TRBD1	few	TRBJ2-7	TRBV9	CASSVGGTEAYEQYF	TGTGCCAGCAGCGTAGGTGGGACAGAAGCCTACGAGCAGTACTTC
-	many	TRBJ1-5	TRBV12-3/TRBV12-4	CASSVLNQPQHF	TGTGCCAGCAGCGTACTCAATCAGCCCCAGCATTTT
-	-	TRBJ2-1	TRBV6-2/TRBV6-3	CASSYNGYPEQFF	TGTGCCAGCAGTTACAACGGCTACCCAGAGCAGTTCTTC
-	many	TRBJ2-7	TRBV11-2	CASREEGMQYF	TGTGCCAGCCGAGAGGAGGGAATGCAGTACTTC
-	many	TRBJ2-7	TRBV4-1	CASSQEPRDRQYF	TGCGCCAGCAGCCAAGAGCCCCGGGATCGGCAGTACTTC
-	-	TRBJ1-1	TRBV4-3	CASSQDWGGGFSMNTEAFF	TGCGCCAGCAGCCAAGATTGGGGAGGAGGTTTCTCCATGAACACTGAAGCTTTCTTT
-	-	TRBJ2-2	TRBV9	CASSVGGQGDTGELFF	TGTGCCAGCAGCGTAGGGGGCCAGGGTGACACCGGGGAGCTGTTTTTT
TRBD2	many	TRBJ2-5	TRBV27	CASSPLAGGQETQYF	TGTGCCAGCAGTCCCCTAGCGGGGGGTCAAGAGACCCAGTACTTC
-	-	TRBJ2-4	TRBV6-2/TRBV6-3	CASSYSIGSSGYF	TGTGCCAGCAGTTACTCGATCGGATCTTCGGGGTACTTC
TRBD1	few	TRBJ1-1	TRBV29-1	CSVEGRQGTLEAFF	TGCAGCGTTGAAGGGCGACAGGGAACGCTTGAAGCTTTCTTT
-	few	TRBJ1-1	TRBV28	CASTQGARGGEAFF	TGTGCCAGCACCCAAGGGGCCAGGGGCGGTGAAGCTTTCTTT
-	-	TRBJ1-1	TRBV2	CASRHRATEAFF	TGTGCCAGCAGACACAGGGCCACTGAAGCTTTCTTT
-	few	TRBJ1-5	TRBV7-9	CASSFPDQPQHF	TGTGCCAGCAGCTTCCCGGATCAGCCCCAGCATTTT
-	few	TRBJ2-3	TRBV10-3	CAIRAVGPDTQYF	TGTGCCATCAGGGCAGTGGGGCCAGATACGCAGTATTTT
TRBD2	few	TRBJ2-3	TRBV27	CASSLGLAGADTQYF	TGTGCCAGCAGTTTAGGACTAGCGGGGGCAGATACGCAGTATTTT
TRBD2	-	TRBJ2-5	TRBV7-2	CASRRRSSGGALQETQYF	TGTGCCAGCAGACGTCGTAGTAGCGGGGGGGCTTTACAAGAGACCCAGTACTTC
-	many	TRBJ2-1	TRBV29-1	CSVVSRVVEQFF	TGCAGCGTTGTGAGCAGGGTGGTTGAGCAGTTCTTC
-	-	TRBJ2-7	TRBV21-1	CASSMGIGYEQYF	TGTGCCAGCAGCATGGGGATTGGATACGAGCAGTACTTC
-	-	TRBJ2-5	TRBV4-1	CASSQLSGVETQYF	TGCGCCAGCAGCCAACTTTCGGGGGTAGAGACCCAGTACTTC
-	many	TRBJ2-7	TRBV20-1	CSARASAWTYEQYF	TGCAGTGCTAGAGCGTCGGCCTGGACCTACGAGCAGTACTTC
TRBD1	-	TRBJ1-4	TRBV6-1	CATLGTGTEKLFF	TGTGCCACCCTCGGGACAGGGACCGAAAAACTGTTTTTT
TRBD2	many	TRBJ2-1	TRBV6-6	CASSYGGGYNEQFF	TGTGCCAGCAGTTACGGCGGGGGGTACAATGAGCAGTTCTTC
TRBD1	many	TRBJ2-1	TRBV5-1	CASSQGQGTSYNEQFF	TGCGCCAGCAGCCAGGGACAGGGGACTTCCTACAATGAGCAGTTCTTC
-	few	TRBJ1-1	TRBV15	CATSTGGNTEAFF	TGTGCCACCAGCACCGGGGGGAACACTGAAGCTTTCTTT
-	-	TRBJ2-6	TRBV6-2/TRBV6-3	CASSWDTRSGANVLTF	TGTGCCAGCAGCTGGGACACCCGCTCTGGGGCCAACGTCCTGACTTTC